This T cell receptor beta chain was obtained from a study of shared clonotypes between healthy human individuals. Generated by immunoSEQ multiplex PCR, the TCRdb table keeps only in-frame clones and is missing some. The sample lists 600,000 to 800,000 clones; 72% were seen once. Trimming removed 2 bases at V and 10 bases at J, with 17 bases between. This CDR3 region has 15 residues. Germline CDR1 reads LGHNA; CDR2 reads YNFKEQ. Sequencing was carried out using memory CD4+ T cells sorted from blood. Subset in this sample: CD45RA-negative fraction. The TCR sequence derives from a woman aged 25 to 39 in good health. The chain recombines TRBV4-2 with TRBJ1-4; D is possibly TRBD1 (6 bases). The CDR3 reads CASSQQTGGVSKLFF. CDR3 sequence (DNA): TGTGCCAGCAGCCAACAGACAGGAGGGGTATCAAAACTGTTTTTT.